The 22 T cell receptor beta chains below all came from one sample that was sequenced in a study of technical replicates of blood from several donors. Sequenced by immunoSEQ multiplex PCR; TCRdb stores in-frame clones only, minus some. The sample carries more than 55,000 clones, approximately 89% recorded once. Sequencing was carried out using PBMCs. These receptors were collected from a human donor in good health. Some clones in this sample may be carry-over from other donors' samples.

This chain connects TRBV4-2 to TRBJ1-1; D unclear. CDR3 length: 15 residues. Germline V gives CDR1 LGHNA, CDR2 YNFKEQ. V was pared by 1 base and J by 1 base, with 10 bases between. This CDR3 is CASSQGFWQNTEAFF. The CDR3 DNA follows: TGTGCCAGCAGCCAAGGCTTTTGGCAGAACACTGAAGCTTTCTTT.

This chain joins TRBV2 and TRBJ2-1; 10 bases are a match to TRBD1. CDR1 SNHLY and CDR2 FYNNEI come from the germline V gene. V lost 3 bases to trimming and J lost 4 bases; unmatched junction nucleotides: 0. CDR3 size: 14 residues. CDR3 bases: TGTGCCAGCAGTGAGGACAGGGGGTACAATGAGCAGTTCTTC. Its protein product is CASSEDRGYNEQFF. Drawing the rest from reference TRBV2 and TRBJ2-1, the complete variable domain is EPEVTQTPSHQVTQMGQEVILRCVPISNHLYFYWYRQILGQKVEFLVSFYNNEISEKSEIFDDQFSVERPDGSNFTLKIRSTKLEDSAMYFCASSEDRGYNEQFFGPGTRLTVL.

The chain recombines TRBV19 with TRBJ2-1; a possible D gene is TRBD2 (5 bases). Deletions cut 6 bases from V and 7 bases from J, with 19 bases between. The CDR3 runs to 15 residues. In germline, CDR1 is LNHDA, CDR2 SQIVND (reference sequence). For the CDR3, the DNA is TGTGCCAGTAGGGCTATTAGGGAGATGGCGAATGAGCAGTTCTTC. The encoded protein is CASRAIREMANEQFF.

The J gene is TRBJ1-1, the V gene TRBV10-3, with 10 bases matching TRBD1. Germline V CDR1 and CDR2: ENHRY, SYGVKD. The CDR3 is 16 amino acids. V shed 3 bases and J 1 base; nucleotides not matched to a gene: 5. The CDR3, as DNA: TGTGCCATCAGTGAAGGGACAGGGGTGCGGAACACTGAAGCTTTCTTT. Translated: CAISEGTGVRNTEAFF.

The CDR3 protein is CASSAYRGRGTGELFF. CDR3 nucleotides: TGTGCCAGCAGCGCCTACAGGGGGCGCGGCACCGGGGAGCTGTTTTTT. The V gene is TRBV7-9, the J gene TRBJ2-2; 9 positions agree with TRBD1. The germline CDR1 and CDR2 sequences are SEHNR and FQNEAQ (reference sequence). J lost 4 bases, V lost 5 bases, and 8 bases had no gene match. The length of the CDR3 is 16 residues.

The chain recombines TRBV5-8 with TRBJ1-2, with D perhaps matching TRBD1 (5 bases). Germline V lookup: CDR1 SGHTS, CDR2 YDEGEE. V was shortened by 1 base and J by 2 bases, with 9 bases between the two germline ends. The length of the CDR3 is 14 residues. The CDR3 DNA sequence: TGTGCCAGCAGCTTGAGGACATACAACTATGGCTACACCTTC. Translated, it gives CASSLRTYNYGYTF.

The chain has TRBV5-1 and TRBJ1-5; 8 nucleotides match TRBD1. The CDR3 runs to 15 residues. V lost 4 bases to trimming and J lost 7 bases; unmatched junction nucleotides: 10. Germline CDR1 SGHRS, CDR2 YFSETQ. DNA for the CDR3: TGCGCCAGCAGCAGGTCCCCAGGGGGCGGGCAGCCCCAGCATTTT. It yields the protein CASSRSPGGGQPQHF.

CDR3 coding DNA: TGTGCCAGCTCCCTTGGGGCTAGCGGGGCCGGGGAGCTGTTTTTT. It codes for CASSLGASGAGELFF. The chain recombines TRBV9 with TRBJ2-2; 9 bases match TRBD2. This CDR3 is built from 15 residues. CDR1 and CDR2 (germline): SGDLS, YYNGEE. V shed 7 bases and J 6 bases; nucleotides not matched to a gene: 10.

The chain joins TRBV14 to TRBJ2-2, with D maybe TRBD1 (6 bases). Trimming removed 1 base at V and 9 bases at J, with 18 bases between. The CDR3 totals 16 residues. Germline CDR1 reads SGHDN; CDR2 reads FVKESK. CDR3 loop: CASSQGVGAQFRELFF. In DNA, the CDR3 is TGTGCCAGCAGCCAAGGCGTGGGGGCGCAGTTCCGGGAGCTGTTTTTT.

The chain couples TRBV2 to TRBJ1-1; tentative D call: TRBD1 (6 bases). This CDR3 contains 14 residues. The V and J ends lost 8 bases and 2 bases respectively, with 15 bases between them. CDR1 and CDR2 from the germline V gene are SNHLY and FYNNEI. The CDR3 DNA is TGTGCCAGCGGACCAAGGGGGGGAAACACTGAAGCTTTCTTT. This gives the protein CASGPRGGNTEAFF.

The chain couples TRBV18 to TRBJ2-5, with a possible D match to TRBD2 (5 bases). Per the germline V gene, CDR1 is KGHSH and CDR2 is LQKENI. The CDR3 has 17 amino acids. Trimming took off 2 bases at V and 4 bases at J, with 20 bases between the two ends. The CDR3 region has the DNA TGTGCCAGCTCACCAAGTCTGGACCCGAGACGGGGAGAGACCCAGTACTTC. Translated, it gives CASSPSLDPRRGETQYF.

The chain recombines TRBV5-1 with TRBJ2-2; no clear D gene. The CDR3 has 15 residues. Germline CDR1 is SGHRS and CDR2 is YFSETQ. The V end was cut by 1 base, the J end by 1 base, with 8 bases between. CDR3 amino acids: CASSLIQKNTGELFF. The CDR3, as DNA: TGCGCCAGCAGCTTGATACAGAAGAACACCGGGGAGCTGTTTTTT.

The chain recombines TRBV9 with TRBJ2-7, with TRBD2 matching 7 bases. The CDR3 spans 11 residues. Germline V gives CDR1 SGDLS, CDR2 YYNGEE. V lost 7 bases, J lost 6 bases, and 4 bases stayed unmatched. For the CDR3, the DNA is TGTGCCAGCGGATTAGCGGGCGAGCAGTACTTC. Residues: CASGLAGEQYF.

V and J are TRBV21-1 and TRBJ2-7; the table's D call TRBD1 went unverified against the DNA. TRBV21-1 corresponds to a pseudogene. This CDR3 contains 12 residues. The CDR3 reads CASSGRTGLPYF. CDR3 sequence (DNA): TGTGCCAGCAGCGGCCGGACAGGGCTACCCTACTTC.

In DNA form, the CDR3 reads TGTGCCAGCAGCTTACGAGGACAGAGGGCTTGGGCTTTCTTT. It codes for CASSLRGQRAWAFF. The chain employs TRBV5-6 and TRBJ1-1; perhaps TRBD1 as D (6 bases). The CDR3 is 14 residues long. Per germline, CDR1 SGHDT and CDR2 YYEEEE. Trimming left V 2 bases short and J 11 bases short, with 19 bases between.

The DNA of the CDR3 is TGTGCCAGCTCGACAGGGAACTATGGCTACACCTTC. As protein: CASSTGNYGYTF. The V gene is TRBV6-6, the J gene TRBJ1-2, with 7 bases matching TRBD1. V lost 8 bases, J lost 2 bases, and 2 bases stayed unmatched. This CDR3 region has 12 residues. The V gene's germline CDR1 is MNHNY and CDR2 SVGAGI (reference sequence).

The chain recombines TRBV11-2 with TRBJ2-1; TRBD2 aligns across 8 bases. J lost 5 bases, V lost 5 bases, and 8 bases had no gene match. The CDR3 is 15 residues long. Per germline, CDR1 SGHAT and CDR2 FQNNGV. The CDR3 nucleotides read TGTGCCAGCAGCGCGAGTAGCGGGGTGCACAATGAGCAGTTCTTC. It codes for CASSASSGVHNEQFF.

The chain recombines TRBV6-6 with TRBJ1-1, with unresolved D. The CDR3 runs 16 residues. V was cut by 0 bases and J by 1 base, with 12 bases left in between. Germline CDR1 and CDR2: MNHNY and SVGAGI (reference sequence). CDR3 sequence (DNA): TGTGCCAGCAGTTACTCGGCAGGCCATGGGAACACTGAAGCTTTCTTT. Its protein is CASSYSAGHGNTEAFF.

The chain couples TRBV7-6 to TRBJ2-5, with D possibly matching TRBD1 (5 bases). The CDR3 is 14 residues long. The V and J ends lost 0 bases and 1 base respectively, with 6 bases between them. CDR1 is SGHVS and CDR2 is FNYEAQ in the germline V gene. The CDR3 DNA follows: TGTGCCAGCAGCTTAGCGACAGTCCAAGAGACCCAGTACTTC. Protein product: CASSLATVQETQYF.

This chain joins TRBV27 and TRBJ2-3, with D maybe TRBD1 (6 bases). V was clipped by 7 bases and J by 2 bases, with 10 bases between them. CDR3 length equals 13 residues. Germline V CDR1 and CDR2: MNHEY, SMNVEV (reference sequence). The CDR3 protein is CASTRDTTDTQYF. The CDR3 DNA reads as TGTGCCAGCACCCGGGACACCACAGATACGCAGTATTTT.

The chain has TRBV27 and TRBJ1-1; 9 bases align to TRBD1. CDR1 and CDR2 (germline): MNHEY, SMNVEV (reference sequence). J was trimmed by 4 bases and V by 2 bases; bases with no gene match: 5. This CDR3 has 15 amino acids. The CDR3 protein is CASSLTGGRSTEAFF. Written as DNA, the CDR3 is TGTGCCAGCAGTTTAACAGGGGGCCGGAGCACTGAAGCTTTCTTT.

The rearrangement links TRBV18 to TRBJ2-5; D gene uncertain. V dropped 2 bases and J dropped 1 base, with 5 bases sitting between them. CDR3 length: 13 residues. The germline gives CDR1 KGHSH, CDR2 LQKENI. CDR3 sequence reads: CASSPGSQETQYF. CDR3 sequence (DNA): TGTGCCAGCTCACCAGGCAGCCAAGAGACCCAGTACTTC.